The following is a TCR beta chain sequence with its context. Its antigen is currently unknown. The source of the sample is a study of regulatory and conventional T cells in RAG deficiency. Broader study findings: Treg unique TCR beta sequences were 90 to 100-fold fewer in Omenn syndrome and CID/AS patients than controls. Patient subsets had shorter CDR3s; Omenn Treg-Tconv overlap exceeded 75%.

Looked up from germline, CDR1 is LNHDA and CDR2 is SQIVND (reference sequence). V was clipped by 5 bases and J by 8 bases; unmatched bases: 13. The CDR3 extends over 17 amino acids. The sorted conventional CD4+ T cells were CD25-low and CD127-high, with genomic DNA sequenced. Sequenced by immunoSEQ multiplex PCR; TCRdb stores in-frame clones only, minus some. The repertoire holds just over 30,000 clones, with about 96% as singletons. In addition, the sample was reused for a study of regulatory T cells. That investigation notes: The PCR used 52 TRBV and 13 TRBJ primers. Skewed V and J usage and few unique V-J pairs marked patient repertoires, most in Tregs.

The sequencing input was CD25- CD4+ T cells sorted from blood. The clonotype originates from a human donor in good health. V is TRBV19 and J is TRBJ2-1; 12 bases fit TRBD2. The CDR3 DNA sequence: TGTGCCAGTAGTTCCCCCGGACTAGCGGGATCTCGCGATGAGCAGTTCTTC. Amino acid sequence: CASSSPGLAGSRDEQFF.